This T cell receptor beta chain is drawn from a study of human T cells and chemical hapten exposure. Study context: Per-sample TCR yields varied mainly from small pooled library volume differences.

This clonotype was picked up a small number of times. Its antigen is unidentified. It was the library that attached unique molecular identifiers to individual cDNA molecules. Original methodology: Individual samples carried between about 23,224 and 750,000 TCRs, with around 96,000 as the median. Each CDR3 protein is one row after TCRdb ran MiXCR on the reads. V and J calls and clone size were set by TCRdb, not the authors. This sample has 100,000 to 150,000 distinct CDR3 sequences; approximately 9.3% occur once, and the top ten carry 1.1% to 1.5%. From whole blood left unfractionated, total RNA was extracted. Findings and caveats of the study: TCRs above 1 in 1000 frequency did not change with DPC sensitization.

V was pared by 3 bases and J by 2 bases, with 10 bases between. Germline V gives CDR1 SQVTM, CDR2 ANQGSEA. The CDR3 has 13 residues. The rearrangement joins TRBV29-1 to TRBJ1-2; tentatively, D is TRBD1 (6 bases). Sequenced sample: whole blood. This TCR derives from a human donor in good health. Some clones in this sample may be carry-over from other donors' samples. This CDR3 reads CSVDGQGNYGYTF. The CDR3 region has the DNA TGCAGCGTTGATGGCCAGGGGAACTATGGCTACACCTTC.